The T cell receptor (beta chain) under discussion was sequenced for a study of cytomegalovirus exposure and HLA in healthy donors. Across the study: Membership in the Caucasian-associated ancestry cluster was found for 81% of a few hundred genotyped donors. Study-level points and caveats: One later analysis reportedly identified an Asian-associated ancestry cluster that showed fewer N-insertions than the approximately 710-donor mean.

A remark on this clone: Its matching antigen is unknown. The junction departs from the called germline gene at one end, perhaps through a read error.

CDR1 and CDR2 (germline): LNHNV, YYDKDF (reference sequence). This CDR3 spans 15 amino acids. It was with 60 Vbeta and 13 Jbeta primers that the PCR ran. TCRdb keeps only in-frame clones here, not all; method: immunoSEQ multiplex PCR. This sample has some 120,000 clones; 79% occur once, and the top ten carry 3.5% to 4.5%. The rearrangement uses TRBV15 and TRBJ1-5; 10 positions match TRBD1. The sequenced sample was PBMCs. The receptor was derived from a man aged 30-40 years in good health and CMV-seropositive. CDR3 sequence (DNA): TGTGCCGCCAGCAGATCCCGGACAGGGGGTTACCCCCAGCATTTT. This translates into CAASRSRTGGYPQHF.